The T cell receptor beta chain described here comes from a study of OX40 agonist ivuxolimab in advanced cancers. This clone rates as medium-sized (0.01 to 0.1%). The antigen is not known. Notes on the study in general: Clones of CD4+ and CD8+ blood T cells grew by week 6 at doses of 0.1 to 3.0 mg/kg. People who partly responded at 0.1-3.0 mg/kg had some of the least clonal expansion seen.

Anyone with autoimmune disease history or systemic immunosuppression was excluded. TCRdb keeps only in-frame clones here, not all; method: immunoSEQ multiplex PCR. This table holds some 80,000 clones, about 82% found once. The germline V and J ends were trimmed by 2 bases and 10 bases, with 15 bases remaining between them. The CDR3 covers 14 residues. In germline, CDR1 is LGHNA, CDR2 YSLEER. The source is an adult with an advanced solid tumor such as melanoma, head and neck, liver or kidney cancer. The sample in question was CD4+ or CD8+ T cells sorted from blood, obtained in a trial of the OX40 agonist ivuxolimab. This rearrangement joins TRBV4-3 to TRBJ2-1; D possibly matches TRBD1 or TRBD2 (6 bases each). CDR3 sequence: CASSQLSGAGEQFF. The CDR3 DNA reads as TGCGCCAGCAGCCAACTGTCGGGGGCGGGCGAGCAGTTCTTC.